This TCR beta chain was captured in a study of neurological immune-mediated disorders. With respect to this clonotype: What it recognizes is unknown.

Study-wide results and caveats: None of the CDR3 amino acid sequences of expanded clones were shared across subjects, and this suggested private repertoires in all groups.

TCRdb re-called the 5' RACE reads with MiXCR, one entry per CDR3 protein. Of about 59,000 distinct CDR3 sequences listed, about 25% are singletons. This sample's time point: technical triplicate 2. It was from 2 million PBMCs stored at -80 C that the unsorted libraries were obtained. Material for sequencing was PBMCs. This receptor was identified in a man aged 55 to 70 with HTLV-1-associated myelopathy (HAM/TSP).

Written as DNA, the CDR3 is TGTGCCAGCAGCGAGGGACTAGCGGACCACAATGAGCAGTTCTTC. It yields the protein CASSEGLADHNEQFF. J is TRBJ2-1 and V is TRBV9; the match to TRBD2 covers 11 bases. V was pared by 3 bases and J by 5 bases, with 4 bases of the junction left unmatched. Germline-derived CDR1 and CDR2 are SGDLS and YYNGEE. The CDR3 spans 15 residues.